This entry features one T cell receptor (beta chain) sequence. These data come from a study of blood T cell repertoires in COVID-19. Study-wide context: From the United States, Italy and Spain came samples of acute and convalescent COVID-19.

Source study methods: Estimation of nucleated cell counts was performed using reference gene primer amplification. Clones were sequenced by immunoSEQ multiplex PCR, and TCRdb holds only the in-frame ones, with some missing. V, J and clone size are taken as reported in that table, and D and trimming were inferred from the DNA itself. Among 220,000 or so clones, approximately 84% were seen once, and the ten largest hold around 1.9%. In germline, CDR1 is LGHNA, CDR2 YNFKEQ. Trimming left V 8 bases short and J 5 bases short, with 15 bases between. The CDR3 runs to 14 residues. The sequenced sample was peripheral blood. V is TRBV4-2 and J is TRBJ1-4; the D gene is possibly TRBD1 (5 bases). This TCR was recovered from a woman of 80 years or more with acute or convalescent COVID-19. CDR3 coding DNA: TGTGCCAGCGGAACGCGGTCAGGGAATGAAAAACTGTTTTTT. Its protein product is CASGTRSGNEKLFF.